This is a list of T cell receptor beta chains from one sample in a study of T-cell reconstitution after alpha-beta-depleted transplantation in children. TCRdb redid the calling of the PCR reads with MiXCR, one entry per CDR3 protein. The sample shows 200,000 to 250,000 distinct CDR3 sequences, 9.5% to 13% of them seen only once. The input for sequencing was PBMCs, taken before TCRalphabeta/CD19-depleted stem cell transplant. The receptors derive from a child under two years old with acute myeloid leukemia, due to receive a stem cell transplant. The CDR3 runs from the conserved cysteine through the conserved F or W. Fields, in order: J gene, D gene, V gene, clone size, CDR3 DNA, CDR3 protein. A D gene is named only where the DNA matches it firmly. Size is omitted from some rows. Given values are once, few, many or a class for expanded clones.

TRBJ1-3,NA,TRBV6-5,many,TGTGCCAGTGTAAGGGGGGGGGAGAGCTCTGGAAACACCATATATTTT,CASVRGGESSGNTIYF
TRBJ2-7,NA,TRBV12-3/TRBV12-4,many,TGTGCCAGCAGTTCCTTTTCCCACTCCTACGAGCAGTACTTC,CASSSFSHSYEQYF
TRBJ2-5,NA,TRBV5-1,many,TGCGCCAGCAGCTTTTGGGGGGAGACCCAGTACTTC,CASSFWGETQYF
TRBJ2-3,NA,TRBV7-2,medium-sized,TGTGCCAGCAGCCCCGACGGAGATACGCAGTATTTT,CASSPDGDTQYF
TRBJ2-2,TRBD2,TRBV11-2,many,TGTGCCAGCAGCCCAGCTCGGACTAGCGGGAGAGGGGACACCGGGGAGCTGTTTTTT,CASSPARTSGRGDTGELFF
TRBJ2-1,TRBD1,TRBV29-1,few,TGCAGCGTCCCCATGACAGGGGGCGACTACAATGAGCAGTTCTTC,CSVPMTGGDYNEQFF
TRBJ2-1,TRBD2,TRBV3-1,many,TGTGCCAGCAGCCTCCTAGCGGGAGGCCACAATGAGCAGTTCTTC,CASSLLAGGHNEQFF
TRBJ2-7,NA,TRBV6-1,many,TGTGCCAGCAGGGGAAACGGGCTTCCCCTCTTC,CASRGNGLPLF
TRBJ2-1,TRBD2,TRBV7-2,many,TGTGCCAGCAGCTCCCGACTAGCGGGAGGTTTGGGGTTCTTC,CASSSRLAGGLGFF
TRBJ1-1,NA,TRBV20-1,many,TGCAGTGCTAGACCCCGGAGTACTATGAACACTGAAGCTTTCTTT,CSARPRSTMNTEAFF
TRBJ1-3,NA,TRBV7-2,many,TGTGCCAGCAGCCCTCTACCCGGGACCCACTCTGGAAACACCATATATTTT,CASSPLPGTHSGNTIYF
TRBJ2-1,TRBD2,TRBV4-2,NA,TGTGCCAGCAGCCTAAACCCTAGCGGGAGAGGTAATGAGCAGTTCTTC,CASSLNPSGRGNEQFF
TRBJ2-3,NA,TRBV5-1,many,TGCGCCAGCCTCGGGGGCAGCACAGATACGCAGTATTTT,CASLGGSTDTQYF
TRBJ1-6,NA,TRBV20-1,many,TGCAGTGCTAGATCCGGGGTCTCACCCCTCCACTTT,CSARSGVSPLHF
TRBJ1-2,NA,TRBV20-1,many,TGCAGTGGTGGGTTAGCTAACTATGGCTACACCTTC,CSGGLANYGYTF
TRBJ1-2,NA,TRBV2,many,TGTGCCAGCAGTGAAGGTGGAGGGAATAATGGCTACACCTTC,CASSEGGGNNGYTF
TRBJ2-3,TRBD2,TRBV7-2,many,TGTGCCAGCAGTAGCGGGATTCACACAGATACGCAGTATTTT,CASSSGIHTDTQYF
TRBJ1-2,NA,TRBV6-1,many,TGTGCCAGCAGCCCAGGTTTCCGCTGGGGCTATGGCTACACCTTC,CASSPGFRWGYGYTF
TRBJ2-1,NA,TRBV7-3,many,TGTGCCAGCAGCTCCCCGGGGCGGGGCAATGAGCAGTTCTTC,CASSSPGRGNEQFF
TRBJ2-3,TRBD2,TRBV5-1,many,TGCGCCAGCAGCTTGGGGGCTAGCGGTACCACAGATACGCAGTATTTT,CASSLGASGTTDTQYF
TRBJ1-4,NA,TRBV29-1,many,TGCAGCGTTGAAGACGGAGGAAGAGAAAAACTGTTTTTT,CSVEDGGREKLFF
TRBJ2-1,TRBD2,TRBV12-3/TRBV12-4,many,TGTGCCAGCAGTTTACCCCCACGACTAGCGGGGCGCGACAATGAGCAGTTCTTC,CASSLPPRLAGRDNEQFF
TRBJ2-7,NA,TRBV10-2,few,TGCGCCAGCAGTGAATCCGGACTACCGCCCGACGAGCAGTACTTC,CASSESGLPPDEQYF
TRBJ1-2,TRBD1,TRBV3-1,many,TGTGCCAGCAGCCAAGATCAGGGGGCGCACTATGGCTACACCTTC,CASSQDQGAHYGYTF
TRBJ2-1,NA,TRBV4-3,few,TGCGCCAGCATCCAAACTTCCCCACACAATGAGCAGTTCTTC,CASIQTSPHNEQFF